These 8 T cell receptor beta chains were sequenced from one sample in a study of blood T cell repertoires in COVID-19. Libraries were prepared by immunoSEQ multiplex PCR; TCRdb keeps only in-frame clonotypes and omits some of them. The data show under 200,000 clones, roughly 84% seen once. Sequencing was performed on peripheral blood. The receptors were sampled from a man in his late teens or twenties with active or convalescent COVID-19.

The V call is TRBV7-9, the J call TRBJ2-3, with 13 bases fitting TRBD2. Germline assignment: CDR1 SEHNR and CDR2 FQNEAQ (reference sequence). The trim removed 1 base at V and 2 bases at J, leaving 9 bases unmatched. This CDR3 contains 19 residues. The CDR3 reads CASSLGLAGGSDSTDTQYF. The CDR3 DNA follows: TGTGCCAGCAGCTTAGGACTAGCGGGGGGCTCAGATTCCACAGATACGCAGTATTTT. Variable domain in full (rest from reference TRBV7-9 and TRBJ2-3): DTGVSQNPRHKITKRGQNVTFRCDPISEHNRLYWYRQTLGQGPEFLTYFQNEAQLEKSRLLSDRFSAERPKGSFSTLEIQRTEQGDSAMYLCASSLGLAGGSDSTDTQYFGPGTRLTVL.

This chain uses TRBV11-2 with TRBJ2-7; 16 bases match TRBD2. The CDR3 contains 18 residues. CDR1 SGHAT and CDR2 FQNNGV come from the germline V gene. V dropped 2 bases and J dropped 4; count of bases not matched to a gene: 8. The CDR3 protein is CASSLLAGLAGGGYEQYF. The DNA for the CDR3 is TGTGCCAGCAGCTTATTGGCGGGACTAGCGGGAGGGGGTTACGAGCAGTACTTC.

The chain carries TRBV19 and TRBJ1-2; 9 bases fit TRBD1. The CDR3 contains 13 residues. CDR1 is LNHDA, CDR2 SQIVND, per germline (reference sequence). The V gene end was trimmed by 6 bases and the J gene end by 8 bases; junction bases not matched to a gene: 7. Here the CDR3 DNA reads TGTGCCAGTAGCACCAGACAGGGGGACGGCTACACCTTC. It translates to CASSTRQGDGYTF.

The DNA for the CDR3 is TGTGCCAGCAGTTTTAGCCAAGAGACCCAGTACTTC. It translates to CASSFSQETQYF. The V and J genes are TRBV28 and TRBJ2-5; D unclear. V was pared by 3 bases and J by 1 base, with 3 bases between. From germline, CDR1 is MDHEN and CDR2 SYDVKM. The CDR3 is 12 residues long.

The CDR3 DNA follows: TGTGCCAGCAGTGACTCAAATACAGGTTCCGACGAGCAGTACTTC. It translates to CASSDSNTGSDEQYF. The V call is TRBV6-4, the J call TRBJ2-7, with a possible D match to TRBD1 (5 bases). The V and J ends lost 0 bases and 5 bases respectively, with 14 bases between them. From germline, CDR1 is MRHNA and CDR2 SNTAGT. This CDR3 contains 15 residues.

The chain links TRBV5-1 to TRBJ1-2; TRBD1 agrees at 9 bases. In germline, CDR1 is SGHRS, CDR2 YFSETQ. The CDR3 runs 15 residues. V dropped 8 bases and J dropped 4; count of bases not matched to a gene: 12. The CDR3 coding sequence is TGCGCCAGTAATACCGGGACAGGGCTCGGCTATGGCTACACCTTC. Protein product: CASNTGTGLGYGYTF.

The rearrangement uses TRBV6-5 and TRBJ2-2, with 7 bases aligning to TRBD1. The CDR3 totals 15 residues. The J segment lost 2 bases and the V segment lost 2 bases, leaving 2 bases of the junction unmatched. The V gene's germline CDR1 is MNHEY and CDR2 SVGAGI. The CDR3 sequence is CASSYGTENTGELFF. Written as DNA, the CDR3 is TGTGCCAGCAGTTACGGGACAGAAAACACCGGGGAGCTGTTTTTT.

This clone occurred once. The chain has TRBV19 and TRBJ2-3; 7 bases are a match to TRBD2. CDR3 length equals 15 residues. V was pared by 3 bases and J by 2 bases, with 5 bases of the junction left unmatched. Germline CDR1 is LNHDA and CDR2 is SQIVND (reference sequence). The CDR3 DNA follows: TGTGCCAGTAGTATGTCCGGGGACTACACAGATACGCAGTATTTT. Translated, it gives CASSMSGDYTDTQYF.